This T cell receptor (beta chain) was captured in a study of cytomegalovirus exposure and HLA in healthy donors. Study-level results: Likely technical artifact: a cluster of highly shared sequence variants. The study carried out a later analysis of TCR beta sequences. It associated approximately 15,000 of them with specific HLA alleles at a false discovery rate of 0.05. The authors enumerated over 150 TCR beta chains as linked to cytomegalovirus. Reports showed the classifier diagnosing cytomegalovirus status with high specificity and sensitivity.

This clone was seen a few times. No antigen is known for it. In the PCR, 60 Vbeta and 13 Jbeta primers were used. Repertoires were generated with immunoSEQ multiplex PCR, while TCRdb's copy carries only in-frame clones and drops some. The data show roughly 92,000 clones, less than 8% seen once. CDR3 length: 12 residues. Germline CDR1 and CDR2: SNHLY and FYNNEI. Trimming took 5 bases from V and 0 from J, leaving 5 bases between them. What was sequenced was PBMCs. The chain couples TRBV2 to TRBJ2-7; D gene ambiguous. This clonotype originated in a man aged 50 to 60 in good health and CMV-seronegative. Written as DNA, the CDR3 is TGTGCCAGCAGTCTCCGCTCCTACGAGCAGTACTTC. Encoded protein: CASSLRSYEQYF.